A single sample gave rise to the 27 T cell receptor beta chains below, sequenced in a study of breast tumors, draining lymph nodes, adjacent tissues. In TCRdb, the multiplex PCR reads were re-called with MiXCR into one record per CDR3 protein. The sample has some 100,000 distinct CDR3 sequences; roughly 20% are singletons. Breast cancer patients provided tissue from their axillary draining lymph nodes. Sequenced input: axillary lymph node tissue. Source of these receptors: a female donor with breast cancer. Some clones in this sample may be carry-over from other donors' samples.

At least ten counts were recorded for this clonotype. The V call is TRBV5-4, the J call TRBJ2-2; 9 nucleotides line up with TRBD1. Unmatched junction bases numbered 5, after V lost 3 bases and J lost 8 bases. CDR3 length equals 14 residues. Germline loops: CDR1 SGHNT, CDR2 YYREEE (reference sequence). The CDR3 DNA reads TGTGCCAGCAGCTGGGACAGGGTAGAAGGGGAGCTGTTTTTT. Protein: CASSWDRVEGELFF.

This clonotype was counted ten times or more. The chain combines TRBV3-1 with TRBJ2-7, with D uncertain. This CDR3 region has 14 residues. V gave up 0 bases and J gave up 0 bases, with 6 bases separating them. The germline CDR1 and CDR2 sequences are LGHDT and YNNKEL (reference sequence). The DNA of the CDR3 is TGTGCCAGCAGCCAAGACCCCACCTCCTACGAGCAGTACTTC. Its protein product is CASSQDPTSYEQYF.

This clonotype was counted at least ten times. The chain couples TRBV5-1 to TRBJ1-3; TRBD1 matches at 7 bases. Germline trimming cut 3 bases from V and 5 bases from J; bases unmatched to any gene: 5. From germline, CDR1 is SGHRS and CDR2 YFSETQ. CDR3 length equals 14 residues. The DNA of the CDR3 is TGCGCCAGCAGCTCTGGGACAGCTAGAAACACCATATATTTT. This encodes CASSSGTARNTIYF. Full variable domain (rest looked up from reference TRBV5-1 and TRBJ1-3): KAGVTQTPRYLIKTRGQQVTLSCSPISGHRSVSWYQQTPGQGLQFLFEYFSETQRNKGNFPGRFSGRQFSNSRSEMNVSTLELGDSALYLCASSSGTARNTIYFGEGSWLTVV.

Details on this clonotype: One base away lies a much larger clone, so this may be a sequencing read error. The missing conserved phenylalanine or tryptophan at the end of this CDR3 makes a read error likely. The chain joins TRBV6-6 to TRBJ2-1, with D perhaps matching TRBD2 (7 bases). Trimming stripped 10 bases from V and 4 bases from J, with 14 bases between. The V gene's germline CDR1 is MNHNY and CDR2 SVGAGI (reference sequence). The CDR3 is 13 residues long. The CDR3: CATGAGAYNEQFL. Written as DNA, the CDR3 is TGTGCCACTGGCGCGGGGGCTTACAATGAGCAGTTCCTC.

The V call is TRBV27, the J call TRBJ2-1; 14 bases line up with TRBD2. This CDR3 is 17 amino acids long. Germline V gene data show CDR1 as MNHEY and CDR2 as SMNVEV (reference sequence). V trimming: 4 bases; J trimming: 7 bases; junction bases outside the gene matches: 9. CDR3 sequence: CASSSLGTSGSGNEQFF. The CDR3 DNA is TGTGCCAGCAGTTCCCTGGGGACTAGCGGGAGTGGGAATGAGCAGTTCTTC.

V gene TRBV5-1 combines with J gene TRBJ1-2; tentatively, D is TRBD1 (5 bases). With 9 bases removed from V and 1 base from J, the gap between germline ends came to 10 bases. The CDR3 has 12 amino acids. Germline V lookup: CDR1 SGHRS, CDR2 YFSETQ. The CDR3: CATRDGNYGYTF. The DNA of the CDR3 is TGCGCCACGCGGGACGGTAACTATGGCTACACCTTC.

This clonotype has at least ten counts. This sequence joins TRBV29-1 and TRBJ2-7, with TRBD1 matching 9 bases. The CDR3 has 14 residues. V was clipped by 1 base and J by 6 bases; unmatched bases: 7. From germline, CDR1 is SQVTM and CDR2 ANQGSEA. The CDR3 DNA sequence: TGCAGCGTTGAAGGGACAGGGGATGTCAGCGAGCAGTACTTC. It codes for CSVEGTGDVSEQYF.

This clonotype was recorded at least ten times. The V call is TRBV6-1, the J call TRBJ2-5; D is perhaps TRBD1 (5 bases). Between the trimmed V and J ends, which lost 7 bases and 4 bases, there was a span of 19 bases. CDR1 and CDR2 from the germline V gene are MNHNS and SASEGT. This CDR3 is built from 15 residues. Here the CDR3 DNA reads TGTGCCAGCACCCTCATCGGGCAAAGGGGAGAGACCCAGTACTTC. The encoded protein is CASTLIGQRGETQYF.

This clonotype occurred many times. The J gene is TRBJ2-1, the V gene TRBV6-4, with D perhaps matching TRBD1 (6 bases). V was shortened by 4 bases and J by 9 bases, with 13 bases between the two germline ends. The CDR3 loop spans 13 amino acids. Germline V gene lookup returns CDR1 MRHNA and CDR2 SNTAGT. In nucleotides, the CDR3 is TGTGCCAGCAGTGTCATTGGGGGCGGTGAGCAGTTCTTC. Translation: CASSVIGGGEQFF.

This chain links TRBV5-4 with TRBJ2-2; 7 bases agree with TRBD1. The germline V gene encodes CDR1 SGHNT and CDR2 YYREEE (reference sequence). With V trimmed by 2 bases and J by 3 bases, 1 base remained unmatched. CDR3 length equals 14 residues. CDR3 residues: CASSLTGDTGELFF. CDR3 DNA: TGTGCCAGCAGCTTAACAGGGGACACCGGGGAGCTGTTTTTT.

The sample holds many counts of this clonotype. This chain joins TRBV19 and TRBJ2-1, with D unclear. This CDR3 has 11 amino acids. Looked up from germline, CDR1 is LNHDA and CDR2 is SQIVND (reference sequence). The V end lost 3 bases, the J end lost 15 bases, and 12 bases lay between the germline ends. The DNA for the CDR3 is TGTGCCAGTAGTATTTCTCTTTTTCTGTTCTTC. It yields the protein CASSISLFLFF.

The rearrangement links TRBV29-1 to TRBJ2-1; D not certain. This CDR3 is built from 11 residues. In germline, CDR1 is SQVTM, CDR2 ANQGSEA. Trimming removed 0 bases from V and 13 bases from J, with 10 bases in between. Here the CDR3 DNA reads TGCAGCGTTGAAGATGGTCGAGATCAGTTCTTC. Its protein is CSVEDGRDQFF.

There are many counts of this clonotype. The V call is TRBV6-5, the J call TRBJ1-2; 7 bases align to TRBD1. CDR3 length equals 12 residues. The V segment lost 9 bases and the J segment 7 bases; nucleotides outside the gene matches: 8. The germline V gene encodes CDR1 MNHEY and CDR2 SVGAGI. The CDR3 loop is CASHTGERGYTF. CDR3 nucleotides: TGTGCCAGTCATACAGGGGAACGTGGCTACACCTTC.

This clonotype was recorded many times. J is TRBJ1-2 and V is TRBV20-1; D may be TRBD1 (5 bases). The ends were cut back, 0 bases at V and 8 bases at J, with 13 bases in the middle. The CDR3 contains 13 residues. CDR1 is DFQATT and CDR2 is SNEGSKA in the germline V gene (reference sequence). The CDR3 protein is CSARDGQRVGYTF. The CDR3 bases are TGCAGTGCTAGAGACGGACAACGGGTCGGCTACACCTTC.

The J gene is TRBJ2-2, the V gene TRBV9; 14 nucleotides line up with TRBD2. CDR3 length: 15 residues. The germline V gene encodes CDR1 SGDLS and CDR2 YYNGEE. V was clipped by 3 bases and J by 7 bases; unmatched bases: 2. The CDR3 loop reads CASSETSGGGGELFF. The CDR3 nucleotides read TGTGCCAGCAGCGAGACTAGCGGGGGGGGCGGGGAGCTGTTTTTT.

V and J are TRBV28 and TRBJ2-1, with 11 bases matching TRBD2. V lost 5 bases, J lost 6 bases, and 6 bases stayed unmatched. The CDR3 length is 15 residues. Per germline, CDR1 MDHEN and CDR2 SYDVKM. The CDR3 reads CASSHTSGGANEQFF. In DNA, the CDR3 is TGTGCCAGCAGTCACACTAGCGGGGGCGCCAATGAGCAGTTCTTC.

In the case of this clonotype: Sequence at one end of the junction differs from germline and may be a read error. The V gene is TRBV7-9, the J gene TRBJ1-4; TRBD1 is a possible D gene (6 bases). Per germline, CDR1 SEHNR and CDR2 FQNEAQ (reference sequence). The CDR3 length is 18 residues. The CDR3 DNA follows: TGTGCCAGCGGCTTAGCGCCCATTTTTAGGGGGGCCAATGAAAAACTGTTTTTT. Amino acids: CASGLAPIFRGANEKLFF. The full variable domain, in which reference TRBV7-9 and TRBJ1-4 provide the parts outside the CDR3, is DTGVSQNPRHKITKRGQNVTFRCDPISEHNRLYWYRQTLGQGPEFLTYFQNEAQLEKSRLLSDRFSAERPKGSFSTLEIQRTEQGDSAMYLCASGLAPIFRGANEKLFFGSGTQLSVL.

This clonotype was seen ten or more times. The chain has TRBV5-1 and TRBJ2-3; 7 bases map to TRBD2. The germline CDR1 and CDR2 sequences are SGHRS and YFSETQ. Trimming at V came to 0 bases and at J to 6 bases, leaving 4 bases not matched to a gene. The length of the CDR3 is 14 residues. DNA for the CDR3: TGCGCCAGCAGCTTGGGTAGCGGGTATGATACGCAGTATTTT. The encoded protein is CASSLGSGYDTQYF.

This clonotype was seen a few times. The V call is TRBV19, the J call TRBJ2-2, with TRBD1 identical over 10 bases. From germline, CDR1 is LNHDA and CDR2 SQIVND (reference sequence). Trimming cost V 6 bases and J 5 bases; bases outside gene matches: 9. CDR3 length: 16 residues. The CDR3 is CASRGRRTGGTGELFF. The CDR3, as DNA: TGTGCCAGTAGGGGTAGACGGACAGGGGGTACCGGGGAGCTGTTTTTT.

This clonotype has ten or more counts. The chain carries TRBV7-8 and TRBJ2-5; tentatively, D is TRBD1 (5 bases). The V end was cut by 5 bases, the J end by 2 bases, with 15 bases between. There are 15 residues in the CDR3. CDR1 is SGHVS, CDR2 FQNEAQ, per germline. The CDR3 loop is CASSPRLDSQETQYF. CDR3 bases: TGTGCCAGCAGCCCTCGCCTCGACAGTCAAGAGACCCAGTACTTC.

This clonotype was seen ten or more times. The CDR3 DNA is TGTGCCAGCACAGACTACACCGGGGAGCTGTTTTTT. Protein product: CASTDYTGELFF. The rearrangement joins TRBV5-6 to TRBJ2-2; D is undetermined. The CDR3 spans 12 residues. Trimming shortened V by 6 bases and J by 3 bases, and 6 bases separated the two germline ends. Germline V lookup: CDR1 SGHDT, CDR2 YYEEEE.

This clonotype was recorded a few times. DNA of the CDR3: TGTGCCAGCAGTTCCCTCCCCCGGGACAGGAGGGATGAAAAACTGTTTTTT. This gives the protein CASSSLPRDRRDEKLFF. V gene TRBV28 combines with J gene TRBJ1-4, with 8 nucleotides matching TRBD1. Germline-derived CDR1 and CDR2 are MDHEN and SYDVKM. The V gene end was trimmed by 4 bases and the J gene end by 6 bases; junction bases not matched to a gene: 13. The length of the CDR3 is 17 residues.

As to this clonotype: At one end, the junction sequence differs from germline, possibly due to a read error. The gene calls are TRBV30 and TRBJ1-5, with D hard to call. CDR3 length equals 15 residues. Germline V CDR1 and CDR2: GTSNPN, SVGIG (reference sequence). In DNA, the CDR3 is TGTGACTGGAGTTCAGACGTGTGCTCTTCCGATCTCCAGCATTTT. It translates to CDWSSDVCSSDLQHF.

This clonotype was detected ten times or more. V and J are TRBV5-1 and TRBJ2-2, with 8 bases lining up with TRBD1. The ends lost 3 bases at V and 0 bases at J; junction bases unmatched: 4. CDR3 length equals 16 residues. Germline V CDR1 and CDR2: SGHRS, YFSETQ. This CDR3 is CASSSQGGTNTGELFF. DNA of the CDR3: TGCGCCAGCAGCTCACAGGGGGGAACGAACACCGGGGAGCTGTTTTTT.

About this clonotype: This may be a read error: a much more frequent sequence differs by one nucleotide. This sequence joins TRBV6-6 and TRBJ2-1; 10 bases agree with TRBD2. Germline CDR1 is MNHNY and CDR2 is SVGAGI (reference sequence). The CDR3 runs to 15 residues. The V and J ends lost 4 bases and 8 bases, in that order; junction bases with no gene match: 8. CDR3 sequence: CASSLSSGSRDEQFF. The CDR3 bases are TGTGCCAGCAGTTTGTCTAGCGGGAGTAGGGATGAGCAGTTCTTC.

This clonotype was seen many times. The V gene is TRBV6-4, the J gene TRBJ2-1; perhaps TRBD1 as D (6 bases). Germline-derived CDR1 and CDR2 are MRHNA and SNTAGT. Trimming pared 3 bases from V and 0 bases from J, leaving 9 bases between. The CDR3 contains 15 residues. CDR3: CASSETGSSYNEQFF. CDR3 DNA: TGTGCCAGCAGTGAGACAGGTAGCTCCTACAATGAGCAGTTCTTC.

Points on this clonotype: The CDR3 end shows no conserved phenylalanine or tryptophan, and so a read error is likely. This rearrangement joins TRBV5-6 to TRBJ2-3, with D perhaps TRBD1 (5 bases). The V gene's germline CDR1 is SGHDT and CDR2 YYEEEE. V was cut by 4 bases and J by 6 bases, with 12 bases left in between. The CDR3 sequence is 13 residues long. The CDR3, as DNA: TGTGCCAGCAGCCCCATGGGGCCTGATACGCAGTATCTT. Translated: CASSPMGPDTQYL.